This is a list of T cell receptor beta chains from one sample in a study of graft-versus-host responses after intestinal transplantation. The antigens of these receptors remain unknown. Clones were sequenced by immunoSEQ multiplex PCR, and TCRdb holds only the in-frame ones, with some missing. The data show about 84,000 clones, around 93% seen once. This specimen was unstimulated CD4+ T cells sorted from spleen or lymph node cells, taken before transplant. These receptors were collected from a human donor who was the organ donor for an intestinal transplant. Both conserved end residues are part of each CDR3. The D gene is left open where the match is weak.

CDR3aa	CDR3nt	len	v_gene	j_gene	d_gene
CASSFKSGTFSTDTQYF	TGTGCCAGCAGCTTTAAGAGCGGTACTTTTAGCACAGATACGCAGTATTTT	17	TRBV5-6	TRBJ2-3	.
CASSIQVYGYTF	TGTGCCAGCAGTATACAGGTCTATGGCTACACCTTC	12	TRBV28	TRBJ1-2	.
CETGTWGADTQYF	TGTGAAACAGGGACCTGGGGAGCAGATACGCAGTATTTT	13	TRBV27	TRBJ2-3	.
CASSLYGDTMNTEAFF	TGTGCCAGCAGTTTATATGGGGACACCATGAACACTGAAGCTTTCTTT	16	TRBV27	TRBJ1-1	.
CASSPRGQSFSGNTIYF	TGTGCCAGCTCACCACGGGGACAGTCCTTCTCTGGAAACACCATATATTTT	17	TRBV18	TRBJ1-3	TRBD1
CAIRGTSGRSTGELFF	TGTGCCATCAGAGGGACTAGCGGCCGTTCCACCGGGGAGCTGTTTTTT	16	TRBV10-3	TRBJ2-2	TRBD2
CATSRAGLAGGQETQYF	TGTGCCACCAGCAGAGCAGGACTAGCGGGGGGACAAGAGACCCAGTACTTC	17	TRBV15	TRBJ2-5	TRBD2
CASSLQGANGYTF	TGTGCCAGCAGTTTACAGGGGGCTAATGGCTACACCTTC	13	TRBV27	TRBJ1-2	TRBD1
CASSLQGTSGNTIYF	TGTGCCAGCAGCCTACAGGGTACGTCTGGAAACACCATATATTTT	15	TRBV7-2	TRBJ1-3	.
CASSYAQGAGQPQHF	TGTGCCAGCAGTTACGCACAGGGGGCTGGTCAGCCCCAGCATTTT	15	TRBV6-6	TRBJ1-5	TRBD1
CASSRYQGATYEQYF	TGTGCCAGCAGTCGCTACCAGGGGGCAACCTACGAGCAGTACTTC	15	TRBV27	TRBJ2-7	TRBD1
CASSLGGINEKLFF	TGTGCCAGCAGCTTAGGGGGCATTAATGAAAAACTGTTTTTT	14	TRBV7-9	TRBJ1-4	.